The present TCR beta chain was sequenced within a study of blood T cell repertoires in COVID-19. Study information: Acute-phase and convalescent COVID-19 samples originated in the United States, Italy and Spain. Sources were T cells, B-cell-depleted T cells, or PBMCs; the material itself was cDNA or gDNA.

Germline CDR1 MGHDK, CDR2 SYGVNS. Losses at the gene ends were 5 bases for V and 8 bases for J; bases not matched to a gene: 14. The length of the CDR3 is 17 residues. Clones were read by immunoSEQ multiplex PCR, and TCRdb kept only the in-frame ones, dropping some. The data show around 270,000 clones, roughly 86% seen once. This clonotype originated in a man aged 35-49 years who had recovered from COVID-19. The V call is TRBV25-1, the J call TRBJ1-4; 10 nucleotides agree with TRBD1. Sequenced sample: peripheral blood. The CDR3 here is CASSKTGGAISREKLFF. The CDR3 region has the DNA TGTGCCAGCAGTAAGACAGGGGGCGCGATTTCGAGGGAAAAACTGTTTTTT.